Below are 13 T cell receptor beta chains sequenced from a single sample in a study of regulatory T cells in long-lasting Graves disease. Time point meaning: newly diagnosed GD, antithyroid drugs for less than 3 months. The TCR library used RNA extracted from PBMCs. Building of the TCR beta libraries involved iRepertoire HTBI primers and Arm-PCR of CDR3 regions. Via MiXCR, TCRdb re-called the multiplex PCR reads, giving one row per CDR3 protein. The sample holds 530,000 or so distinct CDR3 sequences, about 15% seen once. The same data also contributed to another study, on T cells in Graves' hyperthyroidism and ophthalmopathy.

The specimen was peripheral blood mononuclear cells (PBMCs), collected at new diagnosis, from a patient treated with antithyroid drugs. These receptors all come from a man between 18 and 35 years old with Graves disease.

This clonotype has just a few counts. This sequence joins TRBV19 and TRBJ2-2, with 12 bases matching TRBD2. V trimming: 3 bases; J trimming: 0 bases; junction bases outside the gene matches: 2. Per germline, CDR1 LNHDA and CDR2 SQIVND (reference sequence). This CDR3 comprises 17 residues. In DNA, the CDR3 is TGTGCCAGTAGTATCCTAGCGGGAGGGGCGAACACCGGGGAGCTGTTTTTT. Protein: CASSILAGGANTGELFF.

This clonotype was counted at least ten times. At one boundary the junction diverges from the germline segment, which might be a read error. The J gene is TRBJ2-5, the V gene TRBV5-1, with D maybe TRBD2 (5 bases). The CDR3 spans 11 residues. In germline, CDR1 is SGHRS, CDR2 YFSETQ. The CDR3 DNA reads TGTGCCAGCAGCGGAAGAGAGACCCAGTACTTC. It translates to CASSGRETQYF.

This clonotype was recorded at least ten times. The CDR3 is CASSSPPTGELFF. Here the CDR3 DNA reads TGTGCCAGCAGCTCGCCGCCTACCGGGGAGCTGTTTTTT. V is TRBV7-3 and J is TRBJ2-2, with D unresolved. The CDR3 spans 13 residues. The germline V and J ends were trimmed by 4 bases and 5 bases, with 8 bases remaining between them. The V gene's germline CDR1 is SGHTA and CDR2 FQGTGA.

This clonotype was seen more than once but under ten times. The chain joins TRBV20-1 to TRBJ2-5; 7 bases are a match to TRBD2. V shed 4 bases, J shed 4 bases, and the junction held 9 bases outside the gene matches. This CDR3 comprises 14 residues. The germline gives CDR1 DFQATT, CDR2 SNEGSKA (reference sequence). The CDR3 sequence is CSAMVGEGGETQYF. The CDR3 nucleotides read TGCAGTGCTATGGTGGGGGAGGGCGGAGAGACCCAGTACTTC.

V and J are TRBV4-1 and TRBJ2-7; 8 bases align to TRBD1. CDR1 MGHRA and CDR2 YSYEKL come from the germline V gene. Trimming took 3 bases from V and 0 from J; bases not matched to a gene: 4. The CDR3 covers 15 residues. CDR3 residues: CASSQRTGSSYEQYF. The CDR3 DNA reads TGCGCCAGCAGCCAGCGGACAGGGAGCTCCTACGAGCAGTACTTC.

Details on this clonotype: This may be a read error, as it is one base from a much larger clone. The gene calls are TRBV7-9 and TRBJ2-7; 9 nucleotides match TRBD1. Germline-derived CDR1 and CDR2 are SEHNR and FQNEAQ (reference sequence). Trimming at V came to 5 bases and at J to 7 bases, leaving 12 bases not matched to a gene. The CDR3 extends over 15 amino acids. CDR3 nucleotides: TGTGCCAGCAGCAGGACAGGGGCCAAGTACAATGAGCAGTACTTC. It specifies CASSRTGAKYNEQYF. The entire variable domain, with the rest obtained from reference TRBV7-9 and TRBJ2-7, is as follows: DTGVSQNPRHKITKRGQNVTFRCDPISEHNRLYWYRQTLGQGPEFLTYFQNEAQLEKSRLLSDRFSAERPKGSFSTLEIQRTEQGDSAMYLCASSRTGAKYNEQYFGPGTRLTVT.

The CDR3 nucleotides are TGTGCCAGCAGCCAAGACAGGAGGGGAAACACCATATATTTT. Its translation: CASSQDRRGNTIYF. V is TRBV7-8 and J is TRBJ1-3, with a tentative D call TRBD1 (6 bases). Per germline, CDR1 SGHVS and CDR2 FQNEAQ. V was clipped by 5 bases and J by 4 bases, with 12 bases between them. The CDR3 length is 14 residues.

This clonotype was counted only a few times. The CDR3 nucleotides read TGTGCCAGCAGCCAAGGCCCCGCCAACAATGAGCAGTTCTTC. This codes for CASSQGPANNEQFF. The chain links TRBV3-1 to TRBJ2-1, with no clear D. Between the trimmed V and J ends, which lost 1 base and 5 bases, there was a span of 9 bases. The CDR3 has 14 amino acids. Per germline, CDR1 LGHDT and CDR2 YNNKEL (reference sequence).

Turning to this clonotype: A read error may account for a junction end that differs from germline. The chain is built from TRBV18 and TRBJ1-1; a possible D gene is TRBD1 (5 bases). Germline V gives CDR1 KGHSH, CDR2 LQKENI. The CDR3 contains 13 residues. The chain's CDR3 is CANSSSGGTEAFF. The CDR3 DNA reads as TGTGCCAACTCATCCTCGGGGGGGACTGAAGCTTTCTTT.

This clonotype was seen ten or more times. CDR3 bases: TGTGCCAGCAGCCCCCCCAGGGGACGGATGAACACTGAAGCTTTCTTT. This encodes CASSPPRGRMNTEAFF. The rearrangement links TRBV12-3 or TRBV12-4 to TRBJ1-1; tentative D call: TRBD1 (6 bases). The CDR3 is made up of 16 amino acids. V dropped 6 bases and J dropped 0 bases, with 17 bases sitting between them.

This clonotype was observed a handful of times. The CDR3 here is CASSPDPGGRARNEQFF. DNA of the CDR3: TGTGCCAGTAGTCCCGACCCTGGCGGGAGGGCGAGGAATGAGCAGTTCTTC. This chain uses TRBV19 with TRBJ2-1, with 9 bases lining up with TRBD2. V trimming: 5 bases; J trimming: 7 bases; junction bases outside the gene matches: 15. In germline, CDR1 is LNHDA, CDR2 SQIVND (reference sequence). The CDR3 loop spans 17 amino acids.

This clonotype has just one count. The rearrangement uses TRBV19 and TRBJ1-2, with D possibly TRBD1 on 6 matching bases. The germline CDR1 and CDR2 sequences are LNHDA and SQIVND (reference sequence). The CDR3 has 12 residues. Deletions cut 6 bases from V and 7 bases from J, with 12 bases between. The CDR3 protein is CASSPDSFGYTF. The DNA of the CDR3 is TGTGCCAGTAGCCCGGACAGTTTTGGCTACACCTTC.

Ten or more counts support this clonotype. The CDR3 bases are TGTGCCAGCAGCCGGACTAGAAAAGATACGCAGTATTTT. Amino acid sequence: CASSRTRKDTQYF. V gene TRBV6-1 combines with J gene TRBJ2-3, with TRBD2 identical over 7 bases. Germline-derived CDR1 and CDR2 are MNHNS and SASEGT. The CDR3 covers 13 residues. V lost 6 bases to trimming and J lost 5 bases; unmatched junction nucleotides: 5.